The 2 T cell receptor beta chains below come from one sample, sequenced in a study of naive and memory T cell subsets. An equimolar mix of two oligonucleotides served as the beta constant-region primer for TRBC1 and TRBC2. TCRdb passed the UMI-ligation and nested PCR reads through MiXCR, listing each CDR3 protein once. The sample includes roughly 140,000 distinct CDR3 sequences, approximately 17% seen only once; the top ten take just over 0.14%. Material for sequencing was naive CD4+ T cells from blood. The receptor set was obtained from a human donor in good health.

DNA for the CDR3: TGTGCCAGCAGCTCCTACGTAAAAAACATTCAGTACTTC. Translating it yields CASSSYVKNIQYF. The chain links TRBV5-4 to TRBJ2-4; D is uncertain. The V gene's germline CDR1 is SGHNT and CDR2 YYREEE (reference sequence). The CDR3 runs 13 residues. Trimming shortened V by 3 bases and J by 4 bases, and 8 bases separated the two germline ends.

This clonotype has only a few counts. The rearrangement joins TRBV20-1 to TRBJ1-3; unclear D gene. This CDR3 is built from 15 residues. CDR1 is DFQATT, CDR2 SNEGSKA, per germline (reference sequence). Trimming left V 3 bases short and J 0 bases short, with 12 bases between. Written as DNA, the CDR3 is TGCAGTGCTAGGCGAGGCGCGAACTCTGGAAACACCATATATTTT. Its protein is CSARRGANSGNTIYF.